This T cell receptor (beta chain) was documented in a study of T cells after yellow fever vaccination. Study-wide findings and caveats: Some clonotypes, a small share, were shared between CD4 and CD8 compartments.

Germline V gene data show CDR1 as DFQATT and CDR2 as SNEGSKA (reference sequence). The V gene lost 3 bases and the J gene lost 11 bases, with 20 bases spanning the gap. The CDR3 contains 14 residues. This clonotype was counted a few times. Its antigen is currently unknown. Via MiXCR, TCRdb re-called the 5' RACE reads, giving one row per CDR3 protein. The sample has about 400,000 distinct CDR3 sequences, 6.2% seen once. The specimen was PBMCs, collected 5 days after the yellow fever booster vaccination. The source is a man younger than 40 who received the YFV17D yellow fever vaccine. J is TRBJ2-1 and V is TRBV20-1, with a possible D match to TRBD2 (6 bases). The CDR3 DNA sequence: TGCAGTGCTAGTATGACTAGGGGACCCGACAAGCAGTTCTTC. Translating gives CSASMTRGPDKQFF.